This TCR beta chain was found in a study of blood T cells in healthy people across ages. V gave up 2 bases and J gave up 11 bases, with 12 bases separating them. The germline V gene encodes CDR1 ENHRY and CDR2 SYGVKD. This CDR3 is 12 amino acids long. A second PCR, run for roughly 7 to 11 cycles, used a sample-barcoded 5' primer plus a J-beta primer mix. TCRdb fed the 5' RACE reads into MiXCR, producing one record per CDR3 protein. The sample carries hundreds of thousands of distinct CDR3 sequences, 48% recorded once. Healthy Caucasians from Russia aged roughly 6 to 95 served as donors. The receptor was isolated from a man aged 30 to 45 in good health. The sample comprised blood. The gene calls are TRBV10-3 and TRBJ2-5, with D tentatively TRBD2 (5 bases). DNA for the CDR3: TGTGCCATCAGTGAGGATTCCCGCGGGCAGTACTTC. Protein sequence: CAISEDSRGQYF.